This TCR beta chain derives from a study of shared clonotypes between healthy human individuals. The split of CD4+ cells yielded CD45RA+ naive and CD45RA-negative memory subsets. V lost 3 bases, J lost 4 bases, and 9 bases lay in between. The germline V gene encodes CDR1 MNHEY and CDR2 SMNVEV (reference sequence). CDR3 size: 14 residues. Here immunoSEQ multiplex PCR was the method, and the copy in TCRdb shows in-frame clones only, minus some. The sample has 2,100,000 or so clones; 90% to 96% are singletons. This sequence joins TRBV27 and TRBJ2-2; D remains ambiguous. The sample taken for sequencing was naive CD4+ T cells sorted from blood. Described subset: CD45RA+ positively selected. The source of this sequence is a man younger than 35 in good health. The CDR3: CASSFPGLTGELFF. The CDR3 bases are TGTGCCAGCAGTTTTCCGGGCCTCACCGGGGAGCTGTTTTTT.